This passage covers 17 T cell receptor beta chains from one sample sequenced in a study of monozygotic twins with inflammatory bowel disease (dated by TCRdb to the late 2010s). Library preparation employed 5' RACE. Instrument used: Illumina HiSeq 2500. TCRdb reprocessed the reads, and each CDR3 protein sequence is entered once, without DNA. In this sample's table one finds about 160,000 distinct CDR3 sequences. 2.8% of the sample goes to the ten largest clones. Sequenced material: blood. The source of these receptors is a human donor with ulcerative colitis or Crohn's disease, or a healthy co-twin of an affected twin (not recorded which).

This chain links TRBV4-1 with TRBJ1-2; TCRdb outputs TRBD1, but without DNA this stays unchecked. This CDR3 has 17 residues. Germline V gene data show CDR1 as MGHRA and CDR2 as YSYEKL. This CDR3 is CASGLLGRPPNTYGYTF.

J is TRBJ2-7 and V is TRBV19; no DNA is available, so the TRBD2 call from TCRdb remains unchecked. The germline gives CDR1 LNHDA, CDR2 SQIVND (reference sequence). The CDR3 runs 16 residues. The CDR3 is CASSDRTSGGSYEQYF.

The CDR3 sequence is CATGTGIYEQYF. The V gene is TRBV10-3, the J gene TRBJ2-7; TCRdb picks TRBD1, but there is no DNA to check that call. This CDR3 contains 12 residues. From germline, CDR1 is ENHRY and CDR2 SYGVKD.

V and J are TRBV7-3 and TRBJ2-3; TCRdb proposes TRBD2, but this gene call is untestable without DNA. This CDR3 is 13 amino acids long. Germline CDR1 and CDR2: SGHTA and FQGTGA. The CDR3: CASSWTSSDTQYF.

Here the CDR3 reads CSVGAHKGEQFF. The gene calls are TRBV29-1 and TRBJ2-1. The CDR3 runs 12 residues. Per the germline V gene, CDR1 is SQVTM and CDR2 is ANQGSEA.

CDR3 sequence reads: CASSQGGRAAYNSPLHF. The chain joins TRBV19 to TRBJ1-6. Per the germline V gene, CDR1 is LNHDA and CDR2 is SQIVND (reference sequence). The CDR3 is 17 amino acids.

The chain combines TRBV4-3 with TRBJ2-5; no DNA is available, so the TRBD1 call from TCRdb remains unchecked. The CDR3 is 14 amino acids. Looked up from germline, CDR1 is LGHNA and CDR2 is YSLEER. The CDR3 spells CASSNEDREATQYF.

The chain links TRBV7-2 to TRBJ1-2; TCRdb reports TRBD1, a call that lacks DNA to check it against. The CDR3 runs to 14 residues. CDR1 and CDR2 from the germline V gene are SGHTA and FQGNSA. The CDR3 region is CASSLQGSNYGYTF. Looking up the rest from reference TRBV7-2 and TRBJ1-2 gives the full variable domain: GAGVSQSPSNKVTEKGKDVELRCDPISGHTALYWYRQSLGQGLEFLIYFQGNSAPDKSGLPSDRFSAERTGGSVSTLTIQRTQQEDSAVYLCASSLQGSNYGYTFGSGTRLTVV.

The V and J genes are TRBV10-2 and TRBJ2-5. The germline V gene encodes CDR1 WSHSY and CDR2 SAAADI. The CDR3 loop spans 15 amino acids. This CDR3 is CASSDSPGYQETQYF.

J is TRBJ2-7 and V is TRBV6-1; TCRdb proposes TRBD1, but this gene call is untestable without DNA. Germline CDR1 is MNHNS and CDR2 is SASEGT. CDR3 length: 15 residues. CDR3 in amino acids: CASRSQPGQTYEQYF.

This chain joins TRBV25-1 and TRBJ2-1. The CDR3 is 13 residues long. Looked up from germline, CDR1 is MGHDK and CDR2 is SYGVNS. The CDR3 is CASSSHHGNEQFF.

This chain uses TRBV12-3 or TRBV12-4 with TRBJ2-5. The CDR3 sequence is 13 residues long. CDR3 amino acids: CASAWSPRETQYF.

CDR3: CASSLWTLAGGPGELFF. The chain recombines TRBV28 with TRBJ2-2; TCRdb picks TRBD2, but there is no DNA to check that call. This CDR3 has 17 residues. CDR1 MDHEN and CDR2 SYDVKM come from the germline V gene.

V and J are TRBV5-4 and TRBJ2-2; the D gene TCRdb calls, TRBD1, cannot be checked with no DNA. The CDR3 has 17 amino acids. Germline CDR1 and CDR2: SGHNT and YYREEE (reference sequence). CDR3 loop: CASSLDYGRSNTGELFF.

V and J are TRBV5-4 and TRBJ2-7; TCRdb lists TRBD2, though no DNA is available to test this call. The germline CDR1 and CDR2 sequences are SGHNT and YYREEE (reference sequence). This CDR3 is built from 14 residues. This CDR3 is CASSLQRGSYEQYF.

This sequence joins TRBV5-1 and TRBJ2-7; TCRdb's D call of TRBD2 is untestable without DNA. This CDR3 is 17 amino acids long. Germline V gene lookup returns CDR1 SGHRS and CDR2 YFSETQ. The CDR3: CASSLGLAGFSSYEQYF.

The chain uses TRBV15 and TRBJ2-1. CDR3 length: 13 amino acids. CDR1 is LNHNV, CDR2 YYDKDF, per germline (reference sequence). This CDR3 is CATSPRTYNEQFF.